The source of this T cell receptor beta chain is a study of tumor-infiltrating lymphocytes in localized non-small cell lung cancer. About the study: The cohort mixed smokers and never-smokers, several histologies, and some post-neoadjuvant-chemotherapy samples. From each patient, both tumor and uninvolved lung, non-adjacent to tumor, were sampled. Findings and caveats of the study: IM1 and IM2 tumors showed no difference in T-cell fraction. Tumor T-cell fraction was not associated with recurrence-free survival.

There are a few counts of this clone. What it binds is not known. This CDR3 has 11 amino acids. Germline V gene lookup returns CDR1 GTSNPN and CDR2 SVGIG (reference sequence). The V end lost 3 bases, the J end lost 7 bases, and 9 bases lay between the germline ends. TCRdb keeps only in-frame clones here, not all; method: immunoSEQ multiplex PCR. The repertoire holds around 15,000 clones, about four fifths seen once, with 8.5% to 9.5% in the top ten. The sample taken for sequencing was lung tumor tissue. This sequence joins TRBV30 and TRBJ1-2, with D uncertain. This sequence was found in a human donor with non-small cell lung cancer. The DNA for the CDR3 is TGTGCCTGGAGCGACGACGGTGGCTACACCTTC. It translates to CAWSDDGGYTF.